This TCR beta chain was documented in a study of early T cells in non-severe SARS-CoV-2 infection. The CDR3 has 15 residues. Germline CDR1 KGHSH, CDR2 LQKENI. Trimming cost V 5 bases and J 5 bases; bases outside gene matches: 8. TCRdb passed the 5' RACE reads through MiXCR, listing each CDR3 protein once. The sample holds more than 65,000 distinct CDR3 sequences, about 13% seen once. This clonotype came up a few times. The origin of this receptor is an adult who was a healthcare worker with PCR-confirmed SARS-CoV-2 infection or an uninfected control (not recorded which). The genes are TRBV18 and TRBJ2-1, with 8 nucleotides matching TRBD2. The source material was whole blood. CDR3 in amino acids: CASSDRTGGHNEQFF. The CDR3 DNA is TGTGCCAGCTCAGACCGTACGGGGGGGCACAATGAGCAGTTCTTC.